The 5 T cell receptor beta chains below all came from one sample that was sequenced in a study of T-cell memory formation after mild COVID-19. TCRdb reanalysed the 5' RACE reads using MiXCR and keeps one entry per CDR3 protein. The table shows about 120,000 distinct CDR3 sequences, with 20% to 25% occurring only once. Sequenced: PBMCs or a T cell subset sorted from them (not recorded which). All receptors come from a man aged 18 to 29 who had mild COVID-19 (a few samples of this study predate the infection). Cell type and time point are not known.

The CDR3 sequence: CASSTGGLYGYTF. CDR3 coding DNA: TGTGCCAGCAGTACGGGGGGCCTCTATGGCTACACCTTC. The V and J genes are TRBV6-5 and TRBJ1-2; D possibly corresponds to TRBD1 (6 bases). Germline V gene data show CDR1 as MNHEY and CDR2 as SVGAGI. Trimming shortened V by 5 bases and J by 4 bases, and 11 bases separated the two germline ends. The CDR3 is made up of 13 amino acids.

This clonotype was detected only a few times. The chain is built from TRBV10-2 and TRBJ2-3; 10 bases are shared with TRBD2. Trimming removed 6 bases from V and 1 base from J; junction bases left unmatched: 13. Germline V gene data show CDR1 as WSHSY and CDR2 as SAAADI. This CDR3 comprises 18 residues. CDR3 in DNA: TGCGCCAGCAGCGAAGGGCTAGCGGGGGTTTGGGGCACAGATACGCAGTATTTT. It specifies CASSEGLAGVWGTDTQYF.

In this sample, this clonotype turned up many times. The chain links TRBV3-1 to TRBJ2-5; D uncertain. Trimming pared 1 base from V and 1 base from J, leaving 10 bases between. The CDR3 is made up of 15 amino acids. Germline V gene sequence: CDR1 LGHDT, CDR2 YNNKEL (reference sequence). For the CDR3, the DNA is TGTGCCAGCAGCCAAGGAAGGCAGATCCAAGAGACCCAGTACTTC. Its protein product is CASSQGRQIQETQYF.

This clonotype was counted only a few times. V and J are TRBV5-1 and TRBJ2-3, with 9 nucleotides matching TRBD1. The CDR3 has 14 amino acids. Germline loops: CDR1 SGHRS, CDR2 YFSETQ. V dropped 3 bases and J dropped 4; count of bases not matched to a gene: 3. The CDR3 DNA is TGCGCCAGCAGCTCTGGACAGGGGTCAGATACGCAGTATTTT. It is translated as CASSSGQGSDTQYF.

The CDR3 nucleotides are TGCGCCAGCAGCCAAGTCGGGCTAGCCAAAAACATTCAGTACTTC. Its translation: CASSQVGLAKNIQYF. The rearrangement links TRBV4-1 to TRBJ2-4; D not resolved. The CDR3 is 15 amino acids. The V end lost 1 base, the J end lost 0 bases, and 7 bases lay between the germline ends. Per germline, CDR1 MGHRA and CDR2 YSYEKL.